These T cell receptor beta chains were read from a single sample in a study of blood T cells in healthy people across ages. In TCRdb, the 5' RACE reads were re-called with MiXCR into one record per CDR3 protein. The table has hundreds of thousands of distinct CDR3 sequences, about 53% seen once. The sequencing input was blood. These TCRs come from a man older than 75 in good health. CDR3s include the opening cysteine and the closing phenylalanine or tryptophan. A D gene is named only where the DNA matches it firmly. Rows may omit the clone size; those that give it use once, few, many or a size class.

cdr3_nt cdr3_aa j_call clone_size cdr3_length v_call d_call
TGCAGTGCGAGTGGGACTAGCCTGTCCTACGAGCAGTACTTC CSASGTSLSYEQYF TRBJ2-7 . 14 TRBV20-1 TRBD2
TGTGCCAGCAGCCAGGGCCCTGGAGCGGGAGCAGGAGATACGCAGTATTTT CASSQGPGAGAGDTQYF TRBJ2-3 . 17 TRBV27 TRBD2
TGTGCCACCAGTGATCCCACTAGCTTGAGTGAGCAGTTCTTC CATSDPTSLSEQFF TRBJ2-1 . 14 TRBV24-1 .
TGTGCCACCAGCAGACCTACCCGGGACGGATCCTACGAGCAGTACTTC CATSRPTRDGSYEQYF TRBJ2-7 few 16 TRBV15 .
TGCGCCAGCTATGGGGGTCCGACGACCCAAGAGACCCAGTACTTC CASYGGPTTQETQYF TRBJ2-5 . 15 TRBV5-1 .
TGCAGTGCCGGACTCCTGGGTAAATACAATGAGCAGTTCTTC CSAGLLGKYNEQFF TRBJ2-1 few 14 TRBV20-1 .
TGTGCCAGCAGCGCCAGGTCGAGCTCCTATAATTCACCCCTCCACTTT CASSARSSSYNSPLHF TRBJ1-6 few 16 TRBV6-2/TRBV6-3 .
TGTGCCAGCAGTACGTCCGGGCCGCTGAGCTCCTATAATTCACCCCTCCACTTT CASSTSGPLSSYNSPLHF TRBJ1-6 . 18 TRBV12-3/TRBV12-4 .
TGTGCCAGCAGTTTTTCTGGCGGCACGGGGGAGCAGTACTTC CASSFSGGTGEQYF TRBJ2-7 few 14 TRBV27 .
TGTGCCAGCAGCACCGGGGGACTACGATACGAGCAGTACTTC CASSTGGLRYEQYF TRBJ2-7 . 14 TRBV28 TRBD2
TGTGCCAGCAGCGTAGAGGCTAGCGGAATCTACGAGCAGTACTTC CASSVEASGIYEQYF TRBJ2-7 once 15 TRBV9 TRBD2
TGTGCCACCAGTGCCCCGGACAGGGAGAGGAATGAGCAGTTCTTC CATSAPDRERNEQFF TRBJ2-1 . 15 TRBV24-1 TRBD1
TGTGCCAGCAGTACGGCGGGAGTAGCCTACAATGAGCAGTTCTTC CASSTAGVAYNEQFF TRBJ2-1 . 15 TRBV7-2 TRBD2
TGTGCCAGCAGCTTAGTTAGCGGGAAGACCACAGATACGCAGTATTTT CASSLVSGKTTDTQYF TRBJ2-3 . 16 TRBV7-2 TRBD2
TGTGCCAGCAGCCAAGACAGGCAAAATCAGCCCCAGCATTTT CASSQDRQNQPQHF TRBJ1-5 few 14 TRBV3-1 .
TGTGCCAGCAGCGTCCAGGGTGGCGGGGAGCTGTTTTTT CASSVQGGGELFF TRBJ2-2 once 13 TRBV9 .
TGTGCCAGCAGCTATCGACCCAGCACAGATACGCAGTATTTT CASSYRPSTDTQYF TRBJ2-3 . 14 TRBV11-1 .